The clone carrying this T cell receptor beta chain came up many times. Antigen: not known. Trimming cost V 4 bases and J 4 bases, with 21 bases left between them. The CDR3 contains 17 residues. CDR1 is SGHVS, CDR2 FQNEAQ, per germline. This sample stems from a study of T-cell memory formation after mild COVID-19. Whole-study findings and limits: While clones contracting from day 15 to 85 were balanced between CD4 and CD8, later expanders leaned CD4+.

MiXCR, run by TCRdb on the 5' RACE reads, gives a single entry per CDR3 protein. Among about 420,000 distinct CDR3 sequences listed, under 25% were seen once. The TCR was taken from an adult woman who had mild COVID-19 (a few samples of this study predate the infection). Cell type and time point are not known. Sequenced material: PBMCs or a T cell subset sorted from them (not recorded which). The V gene is TRBV7-8, the J gene TRBJ2-3; weak D call: TRBD1 (6 bases). CDR3 amino acids: CASSSPRSGDGADTQYF. The CDR3 DNA reads as TGTGCCAGCAGCTCCCCCCGGTCAGGGGATGGCGCAGATACGCAGTATTTT.